This T cell receptor beta chain was captured in a study of cytomegalovirus exposure and HLA in healthy donors. At the level of the study: Tens of millions of unique TCR sequences came from HLA-typed donors in an early release.

Findings and limits, study-wide: The authors enumerated 150 to 200 TCR beta chains as linked to cytomegalovirus. TCR association rates varied by HLA locus in a later analysis, with DRB1 highest and HLA-C lowest.

This cohort consisted of healthy bone marrow donors. This CDR3 has 17 amino acids. Losses at the gene ends were 0 bases for V and 7 bases for J; bases not matched to a gene: 11. Germline V lookup: CDR1 MRHNA, CDR2 SNTAGT. This clone was found a few times. Its target is unknown. It was with 60 Vbeta and 13 Jbeta primers that the PCR ran. Sequencing was performed with immunoSEQ multiplex PCR; in TCRdb, only in-frame clones are kept and a portion is missing. The repertoire holds around 160,000 clones, with 80% as singletons. This TCR came from a young man in good health and CMV-seropositive. The rearrangement joins TRBV6-4 to TRBJ2-1; TRBD1 matches 8 bases. Sequenced input: PBMCs. CDR3 nucleotide sequence: TGTGCCAGCAGTGACTCGGCAGGGGGCGACTCCTCGAATGAGCAGTTCTTC. Amino acid sequence: CASSDSAGGDSSNEQFF.